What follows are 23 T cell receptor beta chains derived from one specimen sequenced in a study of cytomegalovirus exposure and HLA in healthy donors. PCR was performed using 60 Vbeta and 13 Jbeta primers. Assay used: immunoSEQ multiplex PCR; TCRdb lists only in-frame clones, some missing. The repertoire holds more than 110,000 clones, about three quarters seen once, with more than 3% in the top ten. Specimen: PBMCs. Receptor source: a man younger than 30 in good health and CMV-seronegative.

CDR3 loop: CASSFYPGKSDEQYF. CDR3 sequence (DNA): TGTGCCAGCAGTTTTTATCCAGGGAAATCGGACGAGCAGTACTTC. The rearrangement links TRBV27 to TRBJ2-7, with TRBD1 as a possible D gene (5 bases). The CDR3 contains 15 residues. Germline assignment: CDR1 MNHEY and CDR2 SMNVEV (reference sequence). Between the trimmed V and J ends, which lost 3 bases and 5 bases, there was a span of 17 bases.

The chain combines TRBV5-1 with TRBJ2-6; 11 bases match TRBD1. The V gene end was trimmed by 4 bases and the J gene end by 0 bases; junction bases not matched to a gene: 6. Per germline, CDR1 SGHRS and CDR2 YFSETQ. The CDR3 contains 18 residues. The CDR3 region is CASSGGTGGHSGANVLTF. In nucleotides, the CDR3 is TGCGCCAGCAGCGGGGGGACAGGGGGGCACTCTGGGGCCAACGTCCTGACTTTC.

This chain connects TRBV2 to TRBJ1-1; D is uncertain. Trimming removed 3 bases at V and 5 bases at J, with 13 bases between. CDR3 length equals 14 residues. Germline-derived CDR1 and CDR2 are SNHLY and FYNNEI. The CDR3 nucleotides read TGTGCCAGCAGTGACCGACGGGGAGGGACTGAAGCTTTCTTT. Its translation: CASSDRRGGTEAFF.

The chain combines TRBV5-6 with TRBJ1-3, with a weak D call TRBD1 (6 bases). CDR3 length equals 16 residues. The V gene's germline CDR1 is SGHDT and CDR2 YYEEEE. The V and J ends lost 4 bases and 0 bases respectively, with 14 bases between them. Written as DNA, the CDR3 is TGTGCCAGCAGCCGCGACAGGTTACGCTCTGGAAACACCATATATTTT. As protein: CASSRDRLRSGNTIYF.

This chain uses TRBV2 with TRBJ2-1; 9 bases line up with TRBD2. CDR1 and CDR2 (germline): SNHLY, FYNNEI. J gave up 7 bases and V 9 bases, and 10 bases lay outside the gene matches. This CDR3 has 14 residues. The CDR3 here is CASHVAGEANEQFF. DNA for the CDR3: TGTGCCAGTCACGTAGCGGGAGAGGCGAATGAGCAGTTCTTC. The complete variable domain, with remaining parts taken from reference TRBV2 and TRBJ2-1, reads EPEVTQTPSHQVTQMGQEVILRCVPISNHLYFYWYRQILGQKVEFLVSFYNNEISEKSEIFDDQFSVERPDGSNFTLKIRSTKLEDSAMYFCASHVAGEANEQFFGPGTRLTVL.

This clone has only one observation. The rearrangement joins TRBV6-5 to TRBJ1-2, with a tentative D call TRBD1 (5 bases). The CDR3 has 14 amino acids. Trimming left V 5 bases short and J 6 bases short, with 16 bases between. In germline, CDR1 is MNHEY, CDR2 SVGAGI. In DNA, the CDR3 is TGTGCCAGCAGTACATCAGGGTTCGTGAATGGCTACACCTTC. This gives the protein CASSTSGFVNGYTF.

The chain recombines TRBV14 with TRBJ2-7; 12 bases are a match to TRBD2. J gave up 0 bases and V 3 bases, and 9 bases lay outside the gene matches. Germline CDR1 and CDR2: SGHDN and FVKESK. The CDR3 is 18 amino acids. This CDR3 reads CASSHPLGTSGSSYEQYF. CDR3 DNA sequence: TGTGCCAGCAGCCATCCCTTGGGGACTAGCGGGTCCTCCTACGAGCAGTACTTC.

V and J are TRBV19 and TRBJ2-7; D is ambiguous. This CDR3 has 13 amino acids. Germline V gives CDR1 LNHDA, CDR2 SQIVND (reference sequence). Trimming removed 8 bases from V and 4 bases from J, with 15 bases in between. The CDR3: CASSTPALYEQYF. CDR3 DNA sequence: TGTGCCAGTTCTACCCCCGCGCTATACGAGCAGTACTTC. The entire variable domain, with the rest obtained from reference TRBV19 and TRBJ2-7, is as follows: DGGITQSPKYLFRKEGQNVTLSCEQNLNHDAMYWYRQDPGQGLRLIYYSQIVNDFQKGDIAEGYSVSREKKESFPLTVTSAQKNPTAFYLCASSTPALYEQYFGPGTRLTVT.

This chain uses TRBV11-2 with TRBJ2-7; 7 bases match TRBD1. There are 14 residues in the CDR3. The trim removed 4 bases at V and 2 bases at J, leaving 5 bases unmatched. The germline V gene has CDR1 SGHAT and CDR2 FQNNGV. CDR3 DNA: TGTGCCAGCAGCTCCCCGGGACAGACCTACGAGCAGTACTTC. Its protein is CASSSPGQTYEQYF.

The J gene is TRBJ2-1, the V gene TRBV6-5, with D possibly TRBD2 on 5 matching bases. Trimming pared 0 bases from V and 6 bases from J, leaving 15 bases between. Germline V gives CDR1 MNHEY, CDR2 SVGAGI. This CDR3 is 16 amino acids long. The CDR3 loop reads CASSYSRREGSNEQFF. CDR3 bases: TGTGCCAGCAGTTACTCGAGGAGAGAGGGATCCAATGAGCAGTTCTTC.

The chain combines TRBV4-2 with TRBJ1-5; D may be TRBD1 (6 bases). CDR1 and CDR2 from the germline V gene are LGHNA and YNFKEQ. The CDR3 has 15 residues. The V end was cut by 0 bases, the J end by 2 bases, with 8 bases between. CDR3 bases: TGTGCCAGCAGCCAAGATAGGACAGGCAATCAGCCCCAGCATTTT. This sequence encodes CASSQDRTGNQPQHF.

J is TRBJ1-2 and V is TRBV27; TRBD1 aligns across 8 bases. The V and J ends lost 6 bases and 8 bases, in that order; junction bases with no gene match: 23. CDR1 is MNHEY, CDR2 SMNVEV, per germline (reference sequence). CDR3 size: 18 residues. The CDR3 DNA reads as TGTGCCAGCAGCCTTCGGGAAAATCAGGGGGCGCGGGAGGGGGGCTACACCTTC. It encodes CASSLRENQGAREGGYTF.

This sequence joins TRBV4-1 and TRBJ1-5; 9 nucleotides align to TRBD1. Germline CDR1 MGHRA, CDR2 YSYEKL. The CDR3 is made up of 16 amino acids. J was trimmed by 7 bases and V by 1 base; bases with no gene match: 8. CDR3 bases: TGCGCCAGCAGCCAAGTCCAACAGGGGGCTCGGCAGCCCCAGCATTTT. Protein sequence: CASSQVQQGARQPQHF.

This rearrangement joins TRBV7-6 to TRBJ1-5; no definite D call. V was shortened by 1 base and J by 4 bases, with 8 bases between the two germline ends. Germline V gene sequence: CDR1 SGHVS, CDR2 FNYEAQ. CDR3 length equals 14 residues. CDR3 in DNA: TGTGCCAGCAGCTTAGGGGCAGTAAATCAGCCCCAGCATTTT. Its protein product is CASSLGAVNQPQHF.

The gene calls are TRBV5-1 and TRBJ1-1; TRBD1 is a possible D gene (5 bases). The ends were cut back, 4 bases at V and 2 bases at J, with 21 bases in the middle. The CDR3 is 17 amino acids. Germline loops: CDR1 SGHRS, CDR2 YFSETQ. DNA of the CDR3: TGCGCCAGCAGCCCGCGGGATGTGTGGGGGGATAACACTGAAGCTTTCTTT. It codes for CASSPRDVWGDNTEAFF.

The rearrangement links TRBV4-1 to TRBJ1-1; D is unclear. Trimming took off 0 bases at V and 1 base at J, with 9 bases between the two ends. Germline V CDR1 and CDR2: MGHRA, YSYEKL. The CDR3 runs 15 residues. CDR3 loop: CASSQDLRGNTEAFF. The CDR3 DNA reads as TGCGCCAGCAGCCAAGATCTTCGGGGGAACACTGAAGCTTTCTTT.

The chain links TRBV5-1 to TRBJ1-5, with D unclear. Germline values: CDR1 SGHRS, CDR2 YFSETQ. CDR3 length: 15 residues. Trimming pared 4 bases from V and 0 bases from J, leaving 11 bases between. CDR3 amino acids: CASSPLGSSNQPQHF. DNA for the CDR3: TGCGCCAGCAGCCCCCTCGGGTCTAGCAATCAGCCCCAGCATTTT.

Here the CDR3 reads CASSLSADTQYF. CDR3 sequence (DNA): TGTGCCAGCAGTTTATCGGCAGATACGCAGTATTTT. The chain recombines TRBV28 with TRBJ2-3; D is unclear. Per the germline V gene, CDR1 is MDHEN and CDR2 is SYDVKM. V lost 1 base to trimming and J lost 4 bases, with 3 bases between them. The CDR3 spans 12 residues.

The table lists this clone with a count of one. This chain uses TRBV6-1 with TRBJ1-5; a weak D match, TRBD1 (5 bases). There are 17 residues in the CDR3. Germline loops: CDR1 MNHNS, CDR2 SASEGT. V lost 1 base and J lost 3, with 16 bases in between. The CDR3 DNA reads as TGTGCCAGCAGTGAAGACCGCCCCGACAGTTACAATCAGCCCCAGCATTTT. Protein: CASSEDRPDSYNQPQHF.

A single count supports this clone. The CDR3 DNA is TGTGCCAGCAGCTTGGGATTGGACAGGGTCTCCTACGAGCAGTACTTC. Encoded protein: CASSLGLDRVSYEQYF. The V call is TRBV5-6, the J call TRBJ2-7, with 8 bases fitting TRBD1. The CDR3 extends over 16 amino acids. The J segment lost 0 bases and the V segment lost 0 bases, leaving 5 bases of the junction unmatched. Germline CDR1 SGHDT, CDR2 YYEEEE.

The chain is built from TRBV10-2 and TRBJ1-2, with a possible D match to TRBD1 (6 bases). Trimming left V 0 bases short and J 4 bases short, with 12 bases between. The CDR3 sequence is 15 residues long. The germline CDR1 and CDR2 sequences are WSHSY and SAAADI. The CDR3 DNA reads TGCGCCAGCAGTGAGTCACAGGGCCGCTTCTATGGCTACACCTTC. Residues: CASSESQGRFYGYTF.

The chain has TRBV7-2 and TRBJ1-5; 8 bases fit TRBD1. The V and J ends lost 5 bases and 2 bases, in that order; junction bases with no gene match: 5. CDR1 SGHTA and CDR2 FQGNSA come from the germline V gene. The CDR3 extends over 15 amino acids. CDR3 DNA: TGTGCCAGCAGCCCCCGGACAGGGCGCAATCAGCCCCAGCATTTT. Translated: CASSPRTGRNQPQHF.

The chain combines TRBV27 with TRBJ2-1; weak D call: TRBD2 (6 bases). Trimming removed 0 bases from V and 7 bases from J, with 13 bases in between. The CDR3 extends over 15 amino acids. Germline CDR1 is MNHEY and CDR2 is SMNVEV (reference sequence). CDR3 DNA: TGTGCCAGCAGTTTATCGAGGGTTAGCGGTAATGAGCAGTTCTTC. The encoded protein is CASSLSRVSGNEQFF.